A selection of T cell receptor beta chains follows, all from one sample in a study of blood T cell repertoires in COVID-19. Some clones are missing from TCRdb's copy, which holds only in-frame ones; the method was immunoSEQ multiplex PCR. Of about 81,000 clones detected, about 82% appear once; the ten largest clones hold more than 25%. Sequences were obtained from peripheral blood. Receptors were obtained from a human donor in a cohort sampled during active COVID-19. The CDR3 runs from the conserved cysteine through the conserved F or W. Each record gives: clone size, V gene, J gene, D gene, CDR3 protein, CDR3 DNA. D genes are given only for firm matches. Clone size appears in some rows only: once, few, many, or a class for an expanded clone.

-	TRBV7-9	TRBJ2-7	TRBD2	CASSSGLAGEYEQYF	TGTGCCAGCAGCTCCGGACTAGCGGGAGAGTACGAGCAGTACTTC
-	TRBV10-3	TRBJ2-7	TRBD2	CAISESRTGGEQYF	TGTGCCATCAGTGAGTCGCGCACGGGAGGCGAGCAGTACTTC
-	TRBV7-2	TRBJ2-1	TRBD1	CASSWSRDRSYNEQFF	TGTGCCAGCAGCTGGTCCAGGGACAGATCCTACAATGAGCAGTTCTTC
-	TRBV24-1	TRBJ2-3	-	CATSDTRVTDTQYF	TGTGCCACCAGTGATACCAGGGTCACCGATACGCAGTATTTT
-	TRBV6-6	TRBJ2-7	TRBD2	CAIQELAGGYEQYF	TGTGCCATCCAAGAACTAGCGGGGGGATACGAGCAGTACTTC
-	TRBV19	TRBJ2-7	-	CASSIPGSGEQYF	TGTGCCAGTAGTATTCCGGGGTCCGGCGAGCAGTACTTC
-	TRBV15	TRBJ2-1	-	CATSRDRQGMRTEQFF	TGTGCCACCAGCAGAGATCGGCAGGGTATGCGGACAGAGCAGTTCTTC
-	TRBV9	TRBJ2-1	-	CASSVDISGNEQFF	TGTGCCAGCAGCGTAGACATCTCGGGGAATGAGCAGTTCTTC
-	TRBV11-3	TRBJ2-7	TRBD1	CASSSRTGGAYEQYF	TGTGCCAGCAGCAGCAGGACAGGGGGCGCCTACGAGCAGTACTTC
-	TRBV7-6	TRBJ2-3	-	CASMPRDGKHTQYF	TGTGCCAGCATGCCGCGGGATGGAAAACATACGCAGTATTTT
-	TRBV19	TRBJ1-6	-	CASTARLNSPLHF	TGTGCCAGTACCGCCCGGTTAAATTCACCCCTCCACTTT
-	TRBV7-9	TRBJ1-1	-	CAIQANGPEAFF	TGTGCCATACAGGCTAACGGACCTGAAGCTTTCTTT
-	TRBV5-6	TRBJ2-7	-	CASSFVRGYVHEQYF	TGTGCCAGCAGCTTTGTTCGGGGTTACGTCCACGAGCAGTACTTC
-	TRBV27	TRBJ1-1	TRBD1	CASSFVLGGAAFF	TGTGCCAGCAGTTTTGTTTTAGGGGGCGCGGCTTTCTTT
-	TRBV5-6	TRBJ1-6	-	CASSYRGGVVNSPLHF	TGTGCCAGCAGCTATCGGGGGGGGGTCGTTAATTCACCCCTCCACTTT
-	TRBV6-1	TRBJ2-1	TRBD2	CASSEAPGSGSRQFF	TGTGCCAGCAGTGAAGCCCCCGGCAGCGGGAGCAGGCAGTTCTTC
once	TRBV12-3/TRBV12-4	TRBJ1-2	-	CASSYGPDGYTF	TGTGCCAGCAGTTACGGTCCTGATGGCTACACCTTC
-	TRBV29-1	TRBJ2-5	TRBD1	CSVAHRTGGKETQYF	TGCAGCGTTGCCCACAGGACAGGGGGCAAGGAGACCCAGTACTTC
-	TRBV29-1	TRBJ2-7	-	CSVESTGYEQYF	TGCAGCGTTGAAAGTACAGGGTACGAGCAGTACTTC
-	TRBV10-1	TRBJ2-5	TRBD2	CASSDLAGYQETQYF	TGCGCCAGCAGTGACCTAGCGGGGTACCAAGAGACCCAGTACTTC
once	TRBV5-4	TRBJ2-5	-	CASSFDRSGETQYF	TGTGCCAGCAGCTTCGACAGGTCGGGAGAGACCCAGTACTTC
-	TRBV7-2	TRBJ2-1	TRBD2	CASSLGLAGGREQFF	TGTGCCAGCAGCCTGGGACTAGCGGGGGGGCGAGAGCAGTTCTTC
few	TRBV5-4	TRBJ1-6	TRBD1	CASSFYTGERNSPLHF	TGTGCCAGCAGCTTTTATACAGGGGAAAGGAATTCACCCCTCCACTTT
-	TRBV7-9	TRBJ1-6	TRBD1	CASSPRQGANSPLHF	TGTGCCAGCAGCCCAAGACAGGGGGCTAATTCACCCCTCCACTTT
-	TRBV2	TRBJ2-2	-	CASSPSPTVTGELFF	TGTGCCAGCAGTCCCTCCCCTACAGTCACCGGGGAGCTGTTTTTT
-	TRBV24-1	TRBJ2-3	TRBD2	CATSDSWTSSDAQYF	TGTGCCACCAGTGATTCATGGACTAGTTCCGATGCGCAGTATTTT
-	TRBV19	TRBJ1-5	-	CASSKINNQPQHF	TGTGCCAGTAGTAAAATAAACAATCAGCCCCAGCATTTT
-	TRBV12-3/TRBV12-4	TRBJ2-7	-	CASSSGRSIEQYF	TGTGCCAGCAGTTCGGGGAGGTCGATCGAGCAGTACTTC
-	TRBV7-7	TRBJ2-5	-	CASSLSRESGETQYF	TGTGCCAGCAGCTTATCCCGGGAATCAGGAGAGACCCAGTACTTC
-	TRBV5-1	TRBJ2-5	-	CASSLAGAGVRETQYF	TGCGCCAGCAGCTTGGCGGGGGCGGGAGTACGGGAGACCCAGTACTTC
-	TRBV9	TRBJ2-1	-	CASSQDNEQFF	TGTGCCAGCAGTCAGGACAATGAGCAGTTCTTC
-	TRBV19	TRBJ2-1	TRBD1	CASNPGQGYNEQFF	TGTGCCAGTAATCCGGGACAGGGCTACAATGAGCAGTTCTTC
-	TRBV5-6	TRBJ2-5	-	CASSTGNLETQYF	TGTGCCAGCAGCACCGGGAATTTGGAGACCCAGTACTTC
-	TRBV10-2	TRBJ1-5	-	CASSDWHRESNQPQHF	TGCGCCAGCAGTGACTGGCACAGGGAAAGCAATCAGCCCCAGCATTTT
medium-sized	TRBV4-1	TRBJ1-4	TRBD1	CASSPEGAGTVKLFF	TGCGCCAGCAGCCCCGAGGGGGCAGGGACGGTGAAACTGTTTTTT
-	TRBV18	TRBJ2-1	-	CASSRAGSYNEQFF	TGTGCCAGCTCCCGAGCTGGCTCCTACAATGAGCAGTTCTTC
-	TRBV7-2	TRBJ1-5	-	CASSRGGATQPQHF	TGTGCCAGCAGCCGCGGGGGGGCTACTCAGCCCCAGCATTTT
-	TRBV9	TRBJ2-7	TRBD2	CASSPSGAGLEQYF	TGTGCCAGCAGCCCCTCGGGAGCGGGGCTCGAGCAGTACTTC
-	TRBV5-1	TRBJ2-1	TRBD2	CASSSGGAAVGNEQFF	TGCGCCAGCAGCTCGGGAGGGGCAGCGGTGGGCAATGAGCAGTTCTTC
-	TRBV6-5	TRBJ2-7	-	CASRMTVGASYEQYF	TGTGCCAGCAGGATGACAGTGGGGGCATCCTACGAGCAGTACTTC
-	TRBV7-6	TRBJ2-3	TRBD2	CASSLTSGSTDTQYF	TGTGCCAGCAGCCTGACTAGCGGGAGCACAGATACGCAGTATTTT
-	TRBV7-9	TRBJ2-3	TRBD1	CASSLADRGGMDTQYF	TGTGCCAGCAGCTTAGCGGACAGGGGAGGCATGGATACGCAGTATTTT
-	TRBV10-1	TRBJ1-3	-	CASSESIGDTIYF	TGCGCCAGCAGTGAGAGCATCGGGGACACCATATATTTT
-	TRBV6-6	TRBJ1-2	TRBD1	CASRRQGIDGYTF	TGTGCCAGCAGGAGACAGGGGATCGATGGCTACACCTTC
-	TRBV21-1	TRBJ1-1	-	CASSKRPLRDRGGNTEAFF	TGTGCCAGCAGCAAAAGGCCTCTCCGGGACAGGGGAGGAAACACTGAAGCTTTCTTT